This T cell receptor beta chain was sequenced in a study of identical twins. The CDR3 has 18 amino acids. V lost 0 bases, J lost 7 bases, and 12 bases stayed unmatched. The germline V gene has CDR1 MGHRA and CDR2 YSYEKL. Findings of the study overall: Out-of-frame alpha sequences that twins shared showed excess low generation probability. Without tracking the same donors, conclusions rested on cross-sectional statistical analysis.

TCRdb analysed the 5' RACE reads with MiXCR anew, one entry per CDR3 protein. Of 200,000 to 250,000 distinct CDR3 sequences in the sample, approximately 8.3% were seen once. Among all donors, each was a healthy Caucasian. This clonotype was picked up many times. Its antigen is unknown. The same data also contributed to another study, on yellow fever vaccine responses in identical twins.

The chain links TRBV4-1 to TRBJ2-1; 10 bases line up with TRBD2. Sequenced input: memory (CD45RO+) T cells sorted from blood. The TCR sequence derives from a woman aged 18-29 years in good health. CDR3 DNA sequence: TGCGCCAGCAGCCAAGATTCTACGACTAGCGGGCGGGGAAATGAGCAGTTCTTC. This translates into CASSQDSTTSGRGNEQFF.